These 30 T cell receptor beta chains originate from one sample sequenced in a study of blood T cell repertoires in COVID-19. Clones were sequenced by immunoSEQ multiplex PCR, and TCRdb holds only the in-frame ones, with some missing. The sample lists approximately 160,000 clones, roughly 82% occurring once. The sample was peripheral blood. Source of these receptors: a woman aged 50 to 65 in a cohort sampled during active or convalescent COVID-19.

The V and J genes are TRBV5-4 and TRBJ1-2, with TRBD1 identical over 7 bases. V was pared by 0 bases and J by 1 base, with 9 bases of the junction left unmatched. CDR1 and CDR2 (germline): SGHNT, YYREEE (reference sequence). This CDR3 spans 17 amino acids. DNA of the CDR3: TGTGCCAGCAGCTTGGGGCAGGGGGAGCCCCTTAACTATGGCTACACCTTC. Its protein product is CASSLGQGEPLNYGYTF.

This chain joins TRBV6-6 and TRBJ2-1; 10 bases line up with TRBD2. This CDR3 contains 14 residues. Germline values: CDR1 MNHNY, CDR2 SVGAGI (reference sequence). V dropped 7 bases and J dropped 5; count of bases not matched to a gene: 5. Written as DNA, the CDR3 is TGTGCCAGCACCGTAGCGGGGGGTAACAATGAGCAGTTCTTC. Protein product: CASTVAGGNNEQFF.

The V and J genes are TRBV19 and TRBJ1-1; the match to TRBD1 covers 7 bases. The CDR3 has 13 amino acids. Trimming cost V 8 bases and J 0 bases; bases outside gene matches: 3. Germline CDR1 LNHDA, CDR2 SQIVND (reference sequence). In DNA, the CDR3 is TGTGCCAGTTCACAGGGGATGAACACTGAAGCTTTCTTT. Translated: CASSQGMNTEAFF.

This sequence joins TRBV5-1 and TRBJ2-1; D is uncertain. V lost 4 bases and J 4 bases, leaving 15 bases between the germline ends. The CDR3 contains 15 residues. Germline V gives CDR1 SGHRS, CDR2 YFSETQ. This chain's CDR3 is CASSPDSNMYNEQFF. CDR3 sequence (DNA): TGCGCCAGCAGCCCTGACTCCAACATGTACAATGAGCAGTTCTTC.

The chain combines TRBV11-2 with TRBJ1-1; a weak D match, TRBD1 (6 bases). Germline V CDR1 and CDR2: SGHAT, FQNNGV. The CDR3 length is 14 residues. The V end lost 0 bases, the J end lost 10 bases, and 15 bases lay between the germline ends. The DNA for the CDR3 is TGTGCCAGCAGCTTAGATCTTCCGACAGGCCTAGCTTTCTTT. Its translation is CASSLDLPTGLAFF.

In its sample, this clone was seen many times. The V and J genes are TRBV7-2 and TRBJ2-5, with 7 bases lining up with TRBD2. Unmatched junction bases numbered 4, after V lost 3 bases and J lost 0 bases. Germline CDR1 and CDR2: SGHTA and FQGNSA. The CDR3 covers 15 residues. The DNA of the CDR3 is TGTGCCAGCAGCTTTCGGCGGGGGTACCAAGAGACCCAGTACTTC. Its translation is CASSFRRGYQETQYF.

The chain carries TRBV6-1 and TRBJ2-3; 11 bases line up with TRBD2. Germline-derived CDR1 and CDR2 are MNHNS and SASEGT. CDR3 length equals 15 residues. The J segment lost 5 bases and the V segment lost 4 bases, leaving 5 bases of the junction unmatched. Here the CDR3 reads CASSVAGGPGDTQYF. The CDR3 region has the DNA TGTGCCAGCAGTGTAGCGGGGGGGCCGGGAGATACGCAGTATTTT.

The chain carries TRBV7-9 and TRBJ1-2; D remains ambiguous. The CDR3 extends over 12 amino acids. The V and J ends lost 1 base and 4 bases respectively, with 4 bases between them. Germline-derived CDR1 and CDR2 are SEHNR and FQNEAQ (reference sequence). CDR3 sequence reads: CASSLDSYGYTF. The CDR3, as DNA: TGTGCCAGCAGCTTAGACTCCTATGGCTACACCTTC.

The chain carries TRBV2 and TRBJ2-5; maybe TRBD1 (5 bases). The CDR3 loop spans 12 amino acids. The V end lost 8 bases, the J end lost 2 bases, and 9 bases lay between the germline ends. Germline CDR1 and CDR2: SNHLY and FYNNEI. The CDR3: CASHRSQETQYF. Here the CDR3 DNA reads TGTGCCAGCCACAGGTCGCAAGAGACCCAGTACTTC.

This sequence joins TRBV19 and TRBJ1-5, with D unresolved. Germline V gives CDR1 LNHDA, CDR2 SQIVND (reference sequence). Between the trimmed V and J ends, which lost 3 bases and 0 bases, there was a span of 9 bases. The CDR3 length is 15 residues. DNA of the CDR3: TGTGCCAGTAGTATCAGTGCTCTTAGCAATCAGCCCCAGCATTTT. Translating it yields CASSISALSNQPQHF.

This clone was seen only a few times. The chain combines TRBV21-1 with TRBJ1-2. TRBV21-1 is recorded as a pseudogene. The CDR3 sequence is 14 residues long. The CDR3: CASSKHGRCYGYTF. DNA for the CDR3: TGTGCCAGCAGCAAGCACGGGAGATGCTATGGCTACACCTTC.

The chain is built from TRBV5-6 and TRBJ2-3; 8 bases fit TRBD2. The germline V gene encodes CDR1 SGHDT and CDR2 YYEEEE. Trimming took 4 bases from V and 5 from J; bases not matched to a gene: 12. The CDR3 has 16 residues. The CDR3 nucleotides read TGTGCCAGCAGCACCTACCGGACTAGCCTAGTAGATACGCAGTATTTT. It encodes CASSTYRTSLVDTQYF.

The V and J genes are TRBV11-2 and TRBJ2-1; 11 bases match TRBD2. Germline trimming cut 7 bases from V and 3 bases from J; bases unmatched to any gene: 11. Germline-derived CDR1 and CDR2 are SGHAT and FQNNGV. The CDR3 runs 17 residues. CDR3 region: CASTLTPTSGVYNEQFF. CDR3 bases: TGTGCCAGCACCCTAACTCCGACTAGCGGGGTCTACAATGAGCAGTTCTTC. The full variable domain, in which reference TRBV11-2 and TRBJ2-1 provide the parts outside the CDR3, is EAGVAQSPRYKIIEKRQSVAFWCNPISGHATLYWYQQILGQGPKLLIQFQNNGVVDDSQLPKDRFSAERLKGVDSTLKIQPAKLEDSAVYLCASTLTPTSGVYNEQFFGPGTRLTVL.

The V and J genes are TRBV27 and TRBJ1-4; possibly TRBD1 for D (6 bases). CDR3 length: 15 residues. Trimming pared 4 bases from V and 4 bases from J, leaving 13 bases between. Germline lookup yields CDR1 MNHEY and CDR2 SMNVEV (reference sequence). CDR3 sequence reads: CASSSHRAVNEKLFF. The CDR3 nucleotides are TGTGCCAGCAGTTCCCACAGGGCGGTTAATGAAAAACTGTTTTTT.

The chain carries TRBV7-6 and TRBJ2-2; possibly TRBD1 for D (5 bases). V was trimmed by 5 bases and J by 0 bases, leaving 22 bases between them. This CDR3 is built from 19 residues. Germline CDR1 reads SGHVS; CDR2 reads FNYEAQ. This CDR3 is CASSQDTDPERTNTGELFF. As DNA, the CDR3 is TGTGCCAGCAGCCAGGACACGGACCCCGAGCGCACGAACACCGGGGAGCTGTTTTTT. Drawing the rest from reference TRBV7-6 and TRBJ2-2, the complete variable domain is GAGVSQSPRYKVTKRGQDVALRCDPISGHVSLYWYRQALGQGPEFLTYFNYEAQQDKSGLPNDRFSAERPEGSISTLTIQRTEQRDSAMYRCASSQDTDPERTNTGELFFGEGSRLTVL.

The V gene is TRBV19, the J gene TRBJ1-5; 7 bases align to TRBD1. This CDR3 comprises 17 residues. After removal of 5 bases from V and 5 bases from J, the junction contained 15 bases not matched to a gene. Germline CDR1 LNHDA, CDR2 SQIVND (reference sequence). Written as DNA, the CDR3 is TGTGCCAGTAGTGAGACAGGGTATACTGGAGGGGATCAGCCCCAGCATTTT. Its protein product is CASSETGYTGGDQPQHF. Using reference TRBV19 and TRBJ1-5 for the parts outside the CDR3, the full variable domain is DGGITQSPKYLFRKEGQNVTLSCEQNLNHDAMYWYRQDPGQGLRLIYYSQIVNDFQKGDIAEGYSVSREKKESFPLTVTSAQKNPTAFYLCASSETGYTGGDQPQHFGDGTRLSIL.

The chain links TRBV3-1 (or the pseudogene TRBV3-2) to TRBJ1-5; perhaps TRBD1 as D (5 bases). The CDR3 loop spans 16 amino acids. Germline V CDR1 and CDR2: LGHDT, YNNKEL (reference sequence). V was cut by 3 bases and J by 6 bases, with 18 bases left in between. The CDR3 protein is CASSQVWSGKAQPQHF. CDR3 DNA sequence: TGTGCCAGCAGCCAGGTCTGGTCAGGGAAGGCTCAGCCCCAGCATTTT.

The rearrangement links TRBV18 to TRBJ1-2; D unresolved. Germline V gives CDR1 KGHSH, CDR2 LQKENI. V was pared by 3 bases and J by 2 bases, with 10 bases between. This CDR3 contains 14 residues. The CDR3, as DNA: TGTGCCAGCTCACCTGCGCAGGTGAACTATGGCTACACCTTC. Its protein is CASSPAQVNYGYTF.

This clone was seen ten or more times. The CDR3 region is CASSLWQRGVGTDTQYF. CDR3 sequence (DNA): TGTGCCAGCAGTTTATGGCAGCGGGGGGTTGGCACAGATACGCAGTATTTT. The chain is built from TRBV27 and TRBJ2-3, with TRBD2 matching 9 bases. From germline, CDR1 is MNHEY and CDR2 SMNVEV (reference sequence). The CDR3 totals 17 residues. V gave up 1 base and J gave up 1 base; unmatched junction bases: 6.

This clone was observed many times. V gene TRBV18 combines with J gene TRBJ2-3; D ambiguous. The CDR3 sequence is 14 residues long. With 2 bases removed from V and 1 base from J, the gap between germline ends came to 7 bases. Germline CDR1 KGHSH, CDR2 LQKENI. CDR3: CASSPNPGTDTQYF. CDR3 nucleotide sequence: TGTGCCAGCTCACCAAATCCGGGCACAGATACGCAGTATTTT.

This clone has just one count. The V gene is TRBV7-2, the J gene TRBJ1-6, with 8 nucleotides matching TRBD1. CDR3 length: 15 amino acids. The V segment lost 1 base and the J segment 10 bases; nucleotides outside the gene matches: 6. The germline V gene encodes CDR1 SGHTA and CDR2 FQGNSA. The CDR3 sequence: CASSLVPRGRSPLHF. CDR3 DNA: TGTGCCAGCAGCTTAGTCCCCAGGGGGCGGTCACCCCTCCACTTT.

This chain links TRBV7-7 with TRBJ2-3, with TRBD2 matching over 11 bases. The CDR3 extends over 19 amino acids. Germline CDR1 and CDR2: SSHAT and FNYEAQ (reference sequence). DNA of the CDR3: TGTGCTACCAGCTTCATCCCCCCTTTAGCGGGGGGGGTGTCAGATACGCAGTATTTT. This sequence encodes CATSFIPPLAGGVSDTQYF. The full variable domain, in which reference TRBV7-7 and TRBJ2-3 provide the parts outside the CDR3, is GAGVSQSPRYKVTKRGQDVTLRCDPISSHATLYWYQQALGQGPEFLTYFNYEAQPDKSGLPSDRFSAERPEGSISTLTIQRTEQRDSAMYRCATSFIPPLAGGVSDTQYFGPGTRLTVL.

This clone was seen a handful of times. The chain is built from TRBV7-2 and TRBJ2-3; 10 bases are shared with TRBD2. Looked up from germline, CDR1 is SGHTA and CDR2 is FQGNSA. V shed 4 bases and J 4 bases; nucleotides not matched to a gene: 8. The CDR3 runs to 16 residues. CDR3 DNA: TGTGCCAGCAGCTCATTAGCGGGGGGTACGGCAGATACGCAGTATTTT. It translates to CASSSLAGGTADTQYF.

The rearrangement uses TRBV5-4 and TRBJ1-1, with D maybe TRBD1 (6 bases). This CDR3 is 13 amino acids long. CDR1 and CDR2 (germline): SGHNT, YYREEE (reference sequence). Trimming shortened V by 4 bases and J by 4 bases, and 11 bases separated the two germline ends. CDR3 nucleotide sequence: TGTGCCAGCAGCCTACAGGGTGGCACTGAAGCTTTCTTT. Residues: CASSLQGGTEAFF.

V gene TRBV6-5 combines with J gene TRBJ1-1; D is possibly TRBD1 (5 bases). The CDR3 has 16 residues. The germline CDR1 and CDR2 sequences are MNHEY and SVGAGI. With 2 bases removed from V and 4 bases from J, the gap between germline ends came to 17 bases. CDR3 bases: TGTGCCAGCAGTTACGAAAGGGGCAGTGGTGGCACTGAAGCTTTCTTT. It specifies CASSYERGSGGTEAFF.

This clone came up once. The chain combines TRBV6-5 with TRBJ2-7; a possible D gene is TRBD1 (5 bases). The CDR3 totals 15 residues. The V end was cut by 6 bases, the J end by 2 bases, with 17 bases between. Germline V gene sequence: CDR1 MNHEY, CDR2 SVGAGI. CDR3 loop: CASSPGLGATYEQYF. The CDR3 nucleotides read TGTGCCAGCAGCCCCGGGTTAGGGGCTACCTACGAGCAGTACTTC.

The J gene is TRBJ2-1, the V gene TRBV7-3, with D uncertain. The V and J ends lost 3 bases and 6 bases respectively, with 12 bases between them. The CDR3 covers 14 residues. Germline loops: CDR1 SGHTA, CDR2 FQGTGA. The CDR3 reads CASSFAQATNEQFF. The CDR3 coding sequence is TGTGCCAGCAGCTTCGCGCAGGCGACCAATGAGCAGTTCTTC.

This chain joins TRBV6-6 and TRBJ1-3; D is ambiguous. Trimming removed 5 bases from V and 0 bases from J, with 14 bases in between. Looked up from germline, CDR1 is MNHNY and CDR2 is SVGAGI (reference sequence). The CDR3 is 16 amino acids. The CDR3 region has the DNA TGTGCCAGCAGTACCGTCGAGCGAAGCTCTGGAAACACCATATATTTT. It codes for CASSTVERSSGNTIYF.

This clone rates as medium-sized. The chain recombines TRBV9 with TRBJ1-2; 8 nucleotides match TRBD1. The CDR3 is made up of 17 amino acids. The germline gives CDR1 SGDLS, CDR2 YYNGEE. The V gene end was trimmed by 0 bases and the J gene end by 5 bases; junction bases not matched to a gene: 12. CDR3 region: CASSVESRQGANYGYTF. The CDR3 DNA follows: TGTGCCAGCAGCGTAGAGTCTCGGCAGGGGGCCAATTATGGCTACACCTTC.

The chain employs TRBV11-2 and TRBJ1-2; a possible D gene is TRBD1 (5 bases). CDR1 and CDR2 (germline): SGHAT, FQNNGV. CDR3 size: 14 residues. V shed 5 bases and J shed 4 bases, with 14 bases lying between them. The CDR3 protein is CASSPIHGGYGYTF. The CDR3 DNA sequence: TGTGCCAGCAGCCCTATCCACGGGGGCTATGGCTACACCTTC.